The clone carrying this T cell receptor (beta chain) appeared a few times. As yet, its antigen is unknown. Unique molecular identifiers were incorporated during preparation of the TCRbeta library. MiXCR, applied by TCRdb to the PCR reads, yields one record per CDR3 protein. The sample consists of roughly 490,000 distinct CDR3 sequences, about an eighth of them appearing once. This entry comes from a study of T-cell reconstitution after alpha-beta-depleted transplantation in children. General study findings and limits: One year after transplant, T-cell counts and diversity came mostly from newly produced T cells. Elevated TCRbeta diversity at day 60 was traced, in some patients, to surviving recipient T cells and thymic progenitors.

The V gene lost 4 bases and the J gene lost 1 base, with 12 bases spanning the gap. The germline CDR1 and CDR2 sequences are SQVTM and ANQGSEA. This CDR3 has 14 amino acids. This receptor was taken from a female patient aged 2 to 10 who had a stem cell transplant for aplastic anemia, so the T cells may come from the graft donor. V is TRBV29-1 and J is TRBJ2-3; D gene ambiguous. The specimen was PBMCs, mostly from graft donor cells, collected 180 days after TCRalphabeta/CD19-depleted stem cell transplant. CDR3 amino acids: CSVGFMTGTDTQYF. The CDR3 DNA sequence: TGCAGCGTTGGTTTCATGACTGGCACAGATACGCAGTATTTT.